The 15 T cell receptor beta chains below were found in one sample sequenced in a study of blood T cell repertoires in COVID-19. Generated by immunoSEQ multiplex PCR, the TCRdb table keeps only in-frame clones and is missing some. The sample contains approximately 45,000 clones, 90% of which appear only once. Sequences were obtained from peripheral blood. These receptors all come from a man in his 70s with acute or convalescent COVID-19.

The sample holds a few counts of this clone. The chain combines TRBV19 with TRBJ1-2; tentatively, D is TRBD1 (5 bases). Germline V gene sequence: CDR1 LNHDA, CDR2 SQIVND (reference sequence). Trimming pared 9 bases from V and 8 bases from J, leaving 19 bases between. CDR3 length: 13 amino acids. The CDR3 spells CASEPSGSRGYTF. DNA for the CDR3: TGTGCCAGCGAACCCTCAGGGTCGAGGGGCTACACCTTC.

CDR3 residues: CASSLGKWGLAGGTDTQYF. CDR3 sequence (DNA): TGTGCCAGCAGCCTGGGAAAATGGGGACTAGCGGGGGGCACAGATACGCAGTATTTT. The rearrangement uses TRBV3-1 (or the pseudogene TRBV3-2) and TRBJ2-3; 14 bases match TRBD2. V was pared by 4 bases and J by 1 base, with 10 bases of the junction left unmatched. This CDR3 has 19 amino acids. Germline V gene sequence: CDR1 LGHDT, CDR2 YNNKEL (reference sequence).

This rearrangement joins TRBV9 to TRBJ2-4, with 7 positions matching TRBD2. Germline CDR1 and CDR2: SGDLS and YYNGEE. This CDR3 region has 15 residues. The ends lost 0 bases at V and 1 base at J; junction bases unmatched: 1. CDR3 amino acids: CASSVGEGAKNIQYF. CDR3 coding DNA: TGTGCCAGCAGCGTAGGGGAGGGGGCCAAAAACATTCAGTACTTC.

The chain uses TRBV12-3 or TRBV12-4 and TRBJ2-7; 7 bases map to TRBD2. Trimming at V came to 3 bases and at J to 3 bases, leaving 2 bases not matched to a gene. The length of the CDR3 is 13 residues. In nucleotides, the CDR3 is TGTGCCAGCAGTTTGCGGACTAGCTACGAGCAGTACTTC. Residues: CASSLRTSYEQYF.

This clone was counted once. The chain uses TRBV5-8 and TRBJ2-4; D remains unclear. V gave up 1 base and J gave up 5 bases, with 13 bases separating them. CDR3 size: 15 residues. Looked up from germline, CDR1 is SGHTS and CDR2 is YDEGEE. For the CDR3, the DNA is TGTGCCAGCAGCTTGATGGGCCAGGCTGAAAACATTCAGTACTTC. Its protein is CASSLMGQAENIQYF.

This clone has just one count. This chain links TRBV9 with TRBJ1-3; maybe TRBD1 (6 bases). The CDR3 totals 14 residues. The V end lost 2 bases, the J end lost 2 bases, and 8 bases lay between the germline ends. Looked up from germline, CDR1 is SGDLS and CDR2 is YYNGEE. Here the CDR3 reads CASSVTGTGNTIYF. The CDR3 DNA follows: TGTGCCAGCAGCGTCACAGGGACTGGAAACACCATATATTTT.

V gene TRBV7-3 combines with J gene TRBJ2-2, with TRBD1 matching over 7 bases. V was pared by 5 bases and J by 5 bases, with 8 bases of the junction left unmatched. CDR1 is SGHTA, CDR2 FQGTGA, per germline. CDR3 length equals 15 residues. The CDR3 DNA reads as TGTGCCAGCAGCCCAGGGACAGCCTTTACCGGGGAGCTGTTTTTT. It yields the protein CASSPGTAFTGELFF.

The V and J genes are TRBV2 and TRBJ2-5, with 13 bases lining up with TRBD2. Germline V gene sequence: CDR1 SNHLY, CDR2 FYNNEI. The CDR3 sequence is 15 residues long. Trimming at V came to 6 bases and at J to 2 bases, leaving 3 bases not matched to a gene. For the CDR3, the DNA is TGTGCCAGCAGCCTACTAGCGGGAGGGCAAGAGACCCAGTACTTC. Its translation is CASSLLAGGQETQYF.

This chain joins TRBV6-5 and TRBJ2-5, with TRBD2 identical over 9 bases. Trimming took 6 bases from V and 6 from J; bases not matched to a gene: 8. Germline CDR1 and CDR2: MNHEY and SVGAGI. The CDR3 sequence is 14 residues long. The CDR3 nucleotides are TGTGCCAGCAGAAAGAGACTAGCGGCACAGACCCAGTACTTC. It translates to CASRKRLAAQTQYF.

The chain recombines TRBV9 with TRBJ1-3, with a weak D call TRBD1 (6 bases). CDR1 and CDR2 from the germline V gene are SGDLS and YYNGEE. The V and J ends lost 0 bases and 5 bases respectively, with 9 bases between them. This CDR3 spans 14 amino acids. The CDR3 reads CASSVGTGRNTIYF. The CDR3 DNA reads TGTGCCAGCAGCGTAGGTACAGGGAGAAACACCATATATTTT. The full variable domain, rest sourced from reference TRBV9 and TRBJ1-3, is DSGVTQTPKHLITATGQRVTLRCSPRSGDLSVYWYQQSLDQGLQFLIQYYNGEERAKGNILERFSAQQFPDLHSELNLSSLELGDSALYFCASSVGTGRNTIYFGEGSWLTVV.

The chain carries TRBV25-1 and TRBJ2-5; D perhaps matches TRBD2 (6 bases). This CDR3 is 14 amino acids long. From germline, CDR1 is MGHDK and CDR2 SYGVNS. The ends were cut back, 5 bases at V and 5 bases at J, with 15 bases in the middle. The CDR3 DNA is TGTGCCAGCAGTCGGGGGACGGTCATTGAGACCCAGTACTTC. Translating gives CASSRGTVIETQYF.

The rearrangement uses TRBV28 and TRBJ1-5; D gene ambiguous. CDR1 is MDHEN, CDR2 SYDVKM, per germline. This CDR3 spans 13 amino acids. V lost 3 bases to trimming and J lost 5 bases, with 8 bases between them. The CDR3 reads CASSFTAYQPQHF. CDR3 coding DNA: TGTGCCAGCAGTTTTACAGCCTATCAGCCCCAGCATTTT.

V usage is TRBV27 and J usage is TRBJ1-2; possible D gene TRBD1, 6 bases. The germline V and J ends were trimmed by 1 base and 4 bases, with 13 bases remaining between them. The CDR3 has 15 residues. The V gene's germline CDR1 is MNHEY and CDR2 SMNVEV (reference sequence). CDR3 protein: CASSLYAGVGYGYTF. The CDR3 coding sequence is TGTGCCAGCAGTTTATATGCAGGGGTTGGCTATGGCTACACCTTC.

The chain has TRBV2 and TRBJ2-3, with 7 bases identical to TRBD1. Looked up from germline, CDR1 is SNHLY and CDR2 is FYNNEI. The CDR3 is 12 residues long. With V trimmed by 11 bases and J by 1 base, 3 bases remained unmatched. In DNA, the CDR3 is TGTGCCGGCGGACAGGGCACAGATACGCAGTATTTT. Its protein is CAGGQGTDTQYF.

The J gene is TRBJ1-3, the V gene TRBV5-1, with 7 bases aligning to TRBD1. CDR1 and CDR2 (germline): SGHRS, YFSETQ. This CDR3 spans 15 amino acids. V dropped 4 bases and J dropped 3; count of bases not matched to a gene: 7. The CDR3 nucleotides read TGCGCCAGCAGCGTGTCAGGGACAGATGGAAACACCATATATTTT. It translates to CASSVSGTDGNTIYF.